This T cell receptor (beta chain) emerged from a study of control samples from healthy donors and cancer patients (dated by TCRdb to about 2020). For this chain, trimming is 2 bases at the V end and 6 bases at the J end, and the number of junction bases without a gene match is 8. Its CDR3 holds 15 amino acids, cysteine through phenylalanine. The CDR3 DNA has 45 bases and is translated from base 1. CDR1 is given as LNHDA and CDR2 as SQIVND, both from the germline V gene (reference sequence). This clone was counted between two and nine times. Its target antigen remains unknown. The sample holds no much larger clone one base away, and base qualities are not on file. Libraries came from the immunoSEQ multiplex PCR assay. Sourced from immuneACCESS, this table was stored by TCRdb with only in-frame sequences that have V and J called. A share of the clones is absent; for the studies checked, an unresolved V gene accounts for under half, and the remainder has no known explanation. The sample has 65,000 to 70,000 clones on record, roughly 82% of them singletons. 2.5% to 3% of the sample belongs to the ten largest clones.

This clonotype was obtained from a woman in her forties or fifties with lung cancer. Sequenced sample: PBMCs. The rearranged chain carries TRBV19 and TRBJ1-1; 8 bases in between match TRBD1. The CDR3 loop reads CASSISNRGLAEAFF. The DNA sequence is as follows: TGTGCCAGTAGTATATCCAACAGGGGGTTGGCTGAAGCTTTCTTT.